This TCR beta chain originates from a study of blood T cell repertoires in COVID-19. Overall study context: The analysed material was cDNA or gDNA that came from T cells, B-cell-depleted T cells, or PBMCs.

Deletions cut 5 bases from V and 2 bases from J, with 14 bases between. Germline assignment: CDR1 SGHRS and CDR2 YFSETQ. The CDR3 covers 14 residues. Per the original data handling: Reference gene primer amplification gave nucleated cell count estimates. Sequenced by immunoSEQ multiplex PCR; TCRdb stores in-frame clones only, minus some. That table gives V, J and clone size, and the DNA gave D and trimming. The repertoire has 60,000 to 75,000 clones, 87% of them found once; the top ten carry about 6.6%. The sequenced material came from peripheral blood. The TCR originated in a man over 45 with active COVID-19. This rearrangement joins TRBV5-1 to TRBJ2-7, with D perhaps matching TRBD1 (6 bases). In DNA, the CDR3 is TGCGCCAGCAGTAAGGGGGTTGGAGCCTACGAGCAGTACTTC. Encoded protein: CASSKGVGAYEQYF.